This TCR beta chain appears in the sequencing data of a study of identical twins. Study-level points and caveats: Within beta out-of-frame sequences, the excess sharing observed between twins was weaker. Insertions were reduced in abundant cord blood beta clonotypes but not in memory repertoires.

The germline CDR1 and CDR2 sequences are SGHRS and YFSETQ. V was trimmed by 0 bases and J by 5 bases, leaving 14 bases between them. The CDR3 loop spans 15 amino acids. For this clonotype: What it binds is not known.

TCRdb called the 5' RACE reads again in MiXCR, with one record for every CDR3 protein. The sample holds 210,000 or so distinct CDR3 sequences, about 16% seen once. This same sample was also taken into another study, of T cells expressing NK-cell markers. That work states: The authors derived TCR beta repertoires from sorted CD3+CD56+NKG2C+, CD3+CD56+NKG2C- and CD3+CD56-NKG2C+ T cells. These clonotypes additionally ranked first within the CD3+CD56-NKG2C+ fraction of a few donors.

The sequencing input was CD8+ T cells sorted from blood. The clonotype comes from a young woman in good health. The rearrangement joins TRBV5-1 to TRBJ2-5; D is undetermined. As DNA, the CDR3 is TGCGCCAGCAGCTTGGCCGCTTCAAGCTTGGAGACCCAGTACTTC. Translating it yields CASSLAASSLETQYF.